These T cell receptor beta chains were read from a single sample in a study of graft-versus-host responses after intestinal transplantation. The method was immunoSEQ multiplex PCR; TCRdb's version includes in-frame clones alone and lacks a portion of them. The sample contains approximately 9,300 clones, nearly 95% of which appear only once. Here the sequenced sample was bone marrow, taken roughly 500 days after intestinal transplantation. The receptors were gathered from a human patient who received an intestinal transplant, so some T cells may come from the graft donor. Each CDR3 is given with its conserved first and last residue. Each record gives: D gene, V gene, J gene, CDR3 DNA, CDR3 protein. A D gene is named only where the DNA matches it firmly.

D gene: -
V gene: TRBV6-5
J gene: TRBJ2-5
CDR3 DNA: TGTGCCAGCAGTACCTCTAGGGACGTCCAAGAGACCCAGTACTTC
CDR3 protein: CASSTSRDVQETQYF

D gene: -
V gene: TRBV25-1
J gene: TRBJ2-1
CDR3 DNA: TGTGCCAGCAGTGAATATACGAGGTACAATGAGCAGTTCTTC
CDR3 protein: CASSEYTRYNEQFF

D gene: TRBD1
V gene: TRBV10-1
J gene: TRBJ1-6
CDR3 DNA: TGCGCCAGCAGTGAAAGACAGGGGGTTAATTCACCCCTCCACTTT
CDR3 protein: CASSERQGVNSPLHF

D gene: -
V gene: TRBV10-3
J gene: TRBJ2-3
CDR3 DNA: TGTGCCACCATAGCGGCCCCTAGCACAGATACGCAGTATTTT
CDR3 protein: CATIAAPSTDTQYF

D gene: -
V gene: TRBV5-1
J gene: TRBJ1-1
CDR3 DNA: TGCGCCAGCAGCAGGACCCCTAACACTGAAGCTTTCTTT
CDR3 protein: CASSRTPNTEAFF

D gene: TRBD2
V gene: TRBV6-1
J gene: TRBJ2-7
CDR3 DNA: TGTGCCAGCAGTGTGGAGACTAGCGGGTCCTACGAGCAGTACTTC
CDR3 protein: CASSVETSGSYEQYF

D gene: -
V gene: TRBV6-5
J gene: TRBJ1-3
CDR3 DNA: TGTGCCAGTCGGGAAGTAGTCTCTGGAAACACCATATATTTT
CDR3 protein: CASREVVSGNTIYF

D gene: -
V gene: TRBV30
J gene: TRBJ2-3
CDR3 DNA: TGTGCCTGGGGCTGGGGCCCCAGAGATACGCAGTATTTT
CDR3 protein: CAWGWGPRDTQYF

D gene: -
V gene: TRBV2
J gene: TRBJ2-1
CDR3 DNA: TGTGCCAGCAGGGTGAGCTCCTACAATGAGCAGTTCTTC
CDR3 protein: CASRVSSYNEQFF

D gene: TRBD2
V gene: TRBV7-2
J gene: TRBJ2-1
CDR3 DNA: TGTGCCAGCAGCCCCTGGGGACTAGCGGGAGCTGATGAGCAGTTCTTC
CDR3 protein: CASSPWGLAGADEQFF

D gene: -
V gene: TRBV25-1
J gene: TRBJ1-2
CDR3 DNA: TGTGCCAGCAGCGAAGGGGACCATGGCTACACCTTC
CDR3 protein: CASSEGDHGYTF

D gene: -
V gene: TRBV6-1
J gene: TRBJ2-1
CDR3 DNA: TGTGCCAGCAGTGCGACTGGGACCTCCTACAATGAGCAGTTCTTC
CDR3 protein: CASSATGTSYNEQFF

D gene: -
V gene: TRBV30
J gene: TRBJ2-7
CDR3 DNA: TGTGCCTGGAGTGACACCTTGACCTACGAGCAGTACTTC
CDR3 protein: CAWSDTLTYEQYF

D gene: TRBD2
V gene: TRBV2
J gene: TRBJ2-1
CDR3 DNA: TGTGCCATCGAGCGGGGATCCTACAATGAGCAGTTCTTC
CDR3 protein: CAIERGSYNEQFF

D gene: -
V gene: TRBV30
J gene: TRBJ2-2
CDR3 DNA: TGTGCCTGGAAGCGAAGGGCAGTGGGGCGGACCGGGGAGCTGTTTTTT
CDR3 protein: CAWKRRAVGRTGELFF

D gene: -
V gene: TRBV19
J gene: TRBJ2-7
CDR3 DNA: TGTGCCAGTAGTATAGAGTCTGGACAGCCCTACGAGCAGTACTTC
CDR3 protein: CASSIESGQPYEQYF